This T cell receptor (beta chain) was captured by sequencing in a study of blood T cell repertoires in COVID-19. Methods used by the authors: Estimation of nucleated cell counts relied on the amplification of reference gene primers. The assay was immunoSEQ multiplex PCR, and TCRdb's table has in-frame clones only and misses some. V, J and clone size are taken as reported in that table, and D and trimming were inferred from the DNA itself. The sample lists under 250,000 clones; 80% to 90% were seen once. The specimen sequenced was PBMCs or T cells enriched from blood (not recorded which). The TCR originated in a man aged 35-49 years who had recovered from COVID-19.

CDR3 DNA: TGTGCCAGCAGTCTCCCACCCGGGGAGCAGTACTTC. Translation gives CASSLPPGEQYF. The chain links TRBV7-2 to TRBJ2-7; D remains unclear. V gave up 6 bases and J gave up 7 bases, with 13 bases separating them. CDR3 length: 12 amino acids. The germline CDR1 and CDR2 sequences are SGHTA and FQGNSA.